This entry lists 24 T cell receptor beta chains sequenced from one sample in a study of T cell responses to AZD1222 COVID-19 vaccine. Generated by immunoSEQ multiplex PCR, the TCRdb table keeps only in-frame clones and is missing some. This sample has 100,000 to 150,000 clones, with 88% found just once. This specimen consisted of peripheral blood, obtained on day 0 of AZD1222 vaccination. The receptors stem from an adult in good health.

The chain joins TRBV19 to TRBJ2-4; either TRBD1 or TRBD2 may supply D (5 bases each). The V and J ends lost 8 bases and 1 base respectively, with 9 bases between them. This CDR3 has 13 amino acids. The V gene's germline CDR1 is LNHDA and CDR2 SQIVND (reference sequence). The CDR3 bases are TGTGCCAGTGGGGGATGGGCCAAAAACATTCAGTACTTC. It translates to CASGGWAKNIQYF.

In this sample, this clone turned up many times. J is TRBJ1-4 and V is TRBV5-1, with TRBD1 as a possible D gene (6 bases). CDR3 length: 14 amino acids. The V end was cut by 4 bases, the J end by 7 bases, with 14 bases between. Germline V gene data show CDR1 as SGHRS and CDR2 as YFSETQ. The CDR3 nucleotides are TGCGCCAGCAGCCCGGATGGGGGCATTGAAAAACTGTTTTTT. It yields the protein CASSPDGGIEKLFF. Supplemented by reference TRBV5-1 and TRBJ1-4, the full variable domain reads KAGVTQTPRYLIKTRGQQVTLSCSPISGHRSVSWYQQTPGQGLQFLFEYFSETQRNKGNFPGRFSGRQFSNSRSEMNVSTLELGDSALYLCASSPDGGIEKLFFGSGTQLSVL.

The rearrangement uses TRBV19 and TRBJ1-5; 7 bases agree with TRBD1. The CDR3 is 13 amino acids. With V trimmed by 8 bases and J by 5 bases, 6 bases remained unmatched. CDR1 is LNHDA, CDR2 SQIVND, per germline (reference sequence). CDR3 in DNA: TGTGCCAGTGGGACAAGGGGGCATCAGCCCCAGCATTTT. Translating gives CASGTRGHQPQHF. Based on the CDR3 plus reference TRBV19 and TRBJ1-5, the full variable domain is DGGITQSPKYLFRKEGQNVTLSCEQNLNHDAMYWYRQDPGQGLRLIYYSQIVNDFQKGDIAEGYSVSREKKESFPLTVTSAQKNPTAFYLCASGTRGHQPQHFGDGTRLSIL.

This chain links TRBV29-1 with TRBJ1-1, with 7 bases that match TRBD1. The length of the CDR3 is 13 residues. Germline CDR1 is SQVTM and CDR2 is ANQGSEA. J was trimmed by 4 bases and V by 0 bases; bases with no gene match: 2. The DNA for the CDR3 is TGCAGCGTTGAAGATCAGGGGGGCACTGAAGCTTTCTTT. This gives the protein CSVEDQGGTEAFF.

The CDR3 coding sequence is TGCGCCAGCAGTTCCTCAGACAGCCACCTTTCCTATGGCTACACCTTC. Translating gives CASSSSDSHLSYGYTF. The V and J genes are TRBV5-1 and TRBJ1-2; D perhaps matches TRBD1 (5 bases). The germline gives CDR1 SGHRS, CDR2 YFSETQ. This CDR3 is built from 16 residues. The V and J ends lost 5 bases and 4 bases respectively, with 21 bases between them.

This clone was found a few times. The gene calls are TRBV6-2 or TRBV6-3 and TRBJ2-5, with D possibly being TRBD1 or TRBD2 (6 bases each). This CDR3 is 15 amino acids long. V lost 4 bases and J 5 bases, leaving 17 bases between the germline ends. Germline V gene sequence: CDR1 MNHEY, CDR2 SVGEGT. The CDR3 DNA reads TGTGCCAGCAGTTCGCTCCCGGGGGCGAGGGAGACCCAGTACTTC. It translates to CASSSLPGARETQYF.

The chain recombines TRBV9 with TRBJ2-1; a possible D gene is TRBD2 (5 bases). Per the germline V gene, CDR1 is SGDLS and CDR2 is YYNGEE. Deletions cut 4 bases from V and 2 bases from J, with 13 bases between. The CDR3 runs to 15 residues. The CDR3 here is CASSPLEGPYNEQFF. The CDR3 DNA reads TGTGCCAGCAGCCCTCTCGAGGGCCCCTACAATGAGCAGTTCTTC.

The table lists this clone with a few counts. V gene TRBV27 combines with J gene TRBJ1-5; 7 bases line up with TRBD1. V was pared by 8 bases and J by 2 bases, with 0 bases of the junction left unmatched. CDR1 is MNHEY and CDR2 is SMNVEV in the germline V gene (reference sequence). The CDR3 sequence is 12 residues long. CDR3 DNA sequence: TGTGCCAGCGGACAGGGCAATCAGCCCCAGCATTTT. Protein product: CASGQGNQPQHF.

The chain has TRBV7-2 and TRBJ1-2; 8 nucleotides line up with TRBD1. In germline, CDR1 is SGHTA, CDR2 FQGNSA. The CDR3 contains 17 residues. The V gene end was trimmed by 5 bases and the J gene end by 4 bases; junction bases not matched to a gene: 15. In DNA form, the CDR3 reads TGTGCCAGCAGCCCCAACGTCGGGACAGGAAGGGGCTATGGCTACACCTTC. This encodes CASSPNVGTGRGYGYTF.

This chain joins TRBV6-5 and TRBJ2-5, with D uncertain. CDR1 and CDR2 from the germline V gene are MNHEY and SVGAGI. Trimming pared 7 bases from V and 5 bases from J, leaving 8 bases between. This CDR3 has 11 residues. DNA for the CDR3: TGTGCCAGCAAAGGGCCGGAGACCCAGTACTTC. Its protein product is CASKGPETQYF.

The chain carries TRBV5-6 and TRBJ2-7, with 15 bases identical to TRBD2. J was trimmed by 6 bases and V by 0 bases; bases with no gene match: 4. The CDR3 has 16 residues. Germline CDR1 reads SGHDT; CDR2 reads YYEEEE. CDR3 sequence: CASSLDRTSGRVEQYF. The CDR3 nucleotides read TGTGCCAGCAGCTTGGACCGGACTAGCGGGAGGGTCGAGCAGTACTTC.

The rearrangement links TRBV19 to TRBJ1-5; a weak D match, TRBD1 (5 bases). This CDR3 contains 18 residues. Trimming shortened V by 4 bases and J by 0 bases, and 19 bases separated the two germline ends. Germline V gene data show CDR1 as LNHDA and CDR2 as SQIVND (reference sequence). The CDR3 nucleotides read TGTGCCAGTAGTAAGATGGGGACGGTCACGTATAGCAATCAGCCCCAGCATTTT. Amino acids: CASSKMGTVTYSNQPQHF.

This chain joins TRBV11-2 and TRBJ2-1; possible D gene TRBD2, 6 bases. Germline-derived CDR1 and CDR2 are SGHAT and FQNNGV. The CDR3 has 15 residues. Trimming removed 1 base at V and 6 bases at J, with 13 bases between. In DNA form, the CDR3 reads TGTGCCAGCAGCTTAGGCGGCCAAGCGGGCAATGAGCAGTTCTTC. This sequence encodes CASSLGGQAGNEQFF.

For this clone: The sample contains more than one DNA sequence encoding this CDR3. The genes are TRBV12-3 or TRBV12-4 and TRBJ1-2; D is unclear. The CDR3 has 13 amino acids. Trimming removed 2 bases from V and 4 bases from J, with 8 bases in between. The CDR3 nucleotides are TGTGCCAGCAGTTTAAGGGTAGGCTATGGCTACACCTTC. Its translation is CASSLRVGYGYTF.

This clone was seen a handful of times. The V gene is TRBV5-1, the J gene TRBJ1-2, with D uncertain. In germline, CDR1 is SGHRS, CDR2 YFSETQ. The CDR3 runs 12 residues. The V and J ends lost 8 bases and 6 bases respectively, with 14 bases between them. The CDR3 coding sequence is TGCGCCAGGCCCCTGGGAGAAGATGGCTACACCTTC. The encoded protein is CARPLGEDGYTF.

This clone has more than one count but fewer than ten. The rearrangement joins TRBV6-2 or TRBV6-3 to TRBJ2-4, with D perhaps matching TRBD1 (6 bases). Trimming took off 5 bases at V and 4 bases at J, with 15 bases between the two ends. Germline V CDR1 and CDR2: MNHEY, SVGEGT. The CDR3 has 15 amino acids. This CDR3 reads CASSLQGIGKNIQYF. CDR3 DNA sequence: TGTGCCAGCAGTCTACAGGGCATAGGGAAAAACATTCAGTACTTC.

In this sample, this clone turned up once. The chain carries TRBV7-9 and TRBJ2-5, with D perhaps matching TRBD1 or TRBD2 (6 bases each). This CDR3 has 15 amino acids. The ends were cut back, 1 base at V and 3 bases at J, with 12 bases in the middle. Germline assignment: CDR1 SEHNR and CDR2 FQNEAQ (reference sequence). The CDR3 protein is CASSLVSGEEETQYF. CDR3 nucleotides: TGTGCCAGCAGCTTAGTGTCAGGGGAGGAAGAGACCCAGTACTTC.

This clone has a handful of counts. The V gene is TRBV27, the J gene TRBJ1-2; TRBD1 might be the D (6 bases). The germline CDR1 and CDR2 sequences are MNHEY and SMNVEV (reference sequence). There are 16 residues in the CDR3. The V end was cut by 0 bases, the J end by 5 bases, with 16 bases between. DNA of the CDR3: TGTGCCAGCAGTTTATCGACCGGGACACGGAGGTATGGCTACACCTTC. It specifies CASSLSTGTRRYGYTF.

The chain joins TRBV12-3 or TRBV12-4 to TRBJ2-7, with 9 nucleotides matching TRBD1. The CDR3 totals 13 residues. Trimming cost V 2 bases and J 7 bases; bases outside gene matches: 3. CDR3 loop: CASSLRTGEEQYF. CDR3 DNA: TGTGCCAGCAGTTTACGGACAGGGGAAGAGCAGTACTTC.

The chain carries TRBV24-1 and TRBJ2-7; 7 nucleotides line up with TRBD2. CDR3 size: 14 residues. Per germline, CDR1 KGHDR and CDR2 SFDVKD. The ends lost 5 bases at V and 0 bases at J; junction bases unmatched: 3. The DNA of the CDR3 is TGTGCCACCAGTGGGCGGGAGAGCTCCTACGAGCAGTACTTC. Protein: CATSGRESSYEQYF.

The chain recombines TRBV6-5 with TRBJ2-5; D may match TRBD1 or TRBD2 (5 bases each). Trimming removed 4 bases at V and 5 bases at J, with 11 bases between. This CDR3 has 13 amino acids. Germline CDR1 reads MNHEY; CDR2 reads SVGAGI. CDR3 sequence: CASSSDWGETQYF. The CDR3 DNA reads TGTGCCAGCAGTTCGGACTGGGGGGAGACCCAGTACTTC.

V usage is TRBV11-2 and J usage is TRBJ1-4, with D hard to call. Trimming stripped 0 bases from V and 4 bases from J, with 12 bases between. The CDR3 is 16 residues long. Germline lookup yields CDR1 SGHAT and CDR2 FQNNGV. CDR3 in amino acids: CASSLDRWQHNEKLFF. Here the CDR3 DNA reads TGTGCCAGCAGCTTAGATAGGTGGCAGCATAATGAAAAACTGTTTTTT.

The chain recombines TRBV24-1 with TRBJ1-1; perhaps TRBD1 as D (5 bases). V was clipped by 5 bases and J by 5 bases, with 11 bases between them. In germline, CDR1 is KGHDR, CDR2 SFDVKD. This CDR3 is 13 amino acids long. DNA for the CDR3: TGTGCCACCAGTGGGGGACTGTCGACTGAAGCTTTCTTT. Residues: CATSGGLSTEAFF.

The chain links TRBV7-9 to TRBJ1-4, with D possibly matching TRBD1 (5 bases). The CDR3 spans 15 residues. Trimming left V 5 bases short and J 7 bases short, with 17 bases between. CDR1 SEHNR and CDR2 FQNEAQ come from the germline V gene (reference sequence). CDR3 amino acids: CASSEGQGFAEKLFF. CDR3 bases: TGTGCCAGCAGCGAGGGGCAAGGGTTTGCTGAAAAACTGTTTTTT.